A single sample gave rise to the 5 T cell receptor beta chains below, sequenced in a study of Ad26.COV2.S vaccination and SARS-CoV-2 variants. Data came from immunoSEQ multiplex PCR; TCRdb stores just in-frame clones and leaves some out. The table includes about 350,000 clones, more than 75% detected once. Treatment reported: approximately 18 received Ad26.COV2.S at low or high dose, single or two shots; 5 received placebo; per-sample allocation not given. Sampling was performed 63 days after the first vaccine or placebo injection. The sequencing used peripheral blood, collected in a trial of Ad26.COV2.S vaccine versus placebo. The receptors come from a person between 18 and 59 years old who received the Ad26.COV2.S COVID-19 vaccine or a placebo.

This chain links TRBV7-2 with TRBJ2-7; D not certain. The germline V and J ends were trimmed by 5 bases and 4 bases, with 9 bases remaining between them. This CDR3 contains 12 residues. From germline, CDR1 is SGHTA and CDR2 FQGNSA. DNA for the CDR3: TGTGCCAGCAGCCCACTGGGATACGAGCAGTACTTC. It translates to CASSPLGYEQYF.

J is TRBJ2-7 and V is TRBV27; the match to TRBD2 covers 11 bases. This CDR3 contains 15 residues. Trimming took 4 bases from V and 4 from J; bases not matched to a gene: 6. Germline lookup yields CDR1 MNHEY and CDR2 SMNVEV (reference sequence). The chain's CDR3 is CASSYDSGRAYEQYF. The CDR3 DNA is TGTGCCAGCAGTTACGATAGCGGGAGGGCTTACGAGCAGTACTTC.

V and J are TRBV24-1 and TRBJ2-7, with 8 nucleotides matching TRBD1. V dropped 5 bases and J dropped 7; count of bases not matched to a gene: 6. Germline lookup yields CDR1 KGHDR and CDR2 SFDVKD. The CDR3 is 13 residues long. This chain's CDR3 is CATSAGGRQEQYF. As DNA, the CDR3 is TGTGCCACCAGTGCAGGGGGCCGGCAAGAGCAGTACTTC.

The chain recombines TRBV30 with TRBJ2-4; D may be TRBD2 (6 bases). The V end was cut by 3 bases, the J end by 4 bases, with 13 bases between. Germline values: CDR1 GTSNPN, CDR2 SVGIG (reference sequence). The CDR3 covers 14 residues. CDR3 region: CAWSQPGVKNIQYF. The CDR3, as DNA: TGTGCCTGGAGCCAGCCGGGGGTAAAAAACATTCAGTACTTC. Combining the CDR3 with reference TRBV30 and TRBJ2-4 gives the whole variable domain SQTIHQWPATLVQPVGSPLSLECTVEGTSNPNLYWYRQAAGRGLQLLFYSVGIGQISSEVPQNLSASRPQDRQFILSSKKLLLSDSGFYLCAWSQPGVKNIQYFGAGTRLSVL.

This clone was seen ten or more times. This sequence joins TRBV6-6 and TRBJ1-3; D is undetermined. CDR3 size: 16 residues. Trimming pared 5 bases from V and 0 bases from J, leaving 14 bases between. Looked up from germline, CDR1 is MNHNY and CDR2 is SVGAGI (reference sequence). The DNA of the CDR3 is TGTGCCAGCAGTCTAGGGTCGGGGAGCTCTGGAAACACCATATATTTT. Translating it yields CASSLGSGSSGNTIYF.